Each of the 3 T cell receptor beta chains below was sequenced from the same sample in a study of blood T cell repertoires in COVID-19. Method: immunoSEQ multiplex PCR; TCRdb's copy keeps in-frame clones and lacks some. The table includes more than 65,000 clones, around 80% detected once. The source material was peripheral blood. The receptors originated from a human donor in a cohort sampled during active COVID-19.

This clone was seen a few times. The CDR3 nucleotides read TGTGCCAGTAGTACAGGGGTTTATCAGCCCCAGCATTTT. Translation: CASSTGVYQPQHF. V and J are TRBV19 and TRBJ1-5, with a possible D match to TRBD1 (6 bases). Germline loops: CDR1 LNHDA, CDR2 SQIVND (reference sequence). Between the trimmed V and J ends, which lost 4 bases and 5 bases, there was a span of 9 bases. The CDR3 contains 13 residues.

The chain recombines TRBV7-9 with TRBJ1-6; 8 bases are shared with TRBD1. Germline-derived CDR1 and CDR2 are SEHNR and FQNEAQ (reference sequence). Trimming cost V 5 bases and J 9 bases; bases outside gene matches: 6. This CDR3 spans 14 amino acids. CDR3 sequence: CASSPRQGFSPLHF. The CDR3 nucleotides are TGTGCCAGCAGCCCCCGACAGGGGTTTTCACCCCTCCACTTT.

This rearrangement joins TRBV5-6 to TRBJ1-5, with 7 bases identical to TRBD1. In germline, CDR1 is SGHDT, CDR2 YYEEEE. There are 17 residues in the CDR3. With V trimmed by 4 bases and J by 0 bases, 10 bases remained unmatched. The CDR3 region is CASSPFRQGYSNQPQHF. The CDR3 DNA follows: TGTGCCAGCAGCCCGTTTCGACAGGGCTATAGCAATCAGCCCCAGCATTTT. Together with reference TRBV5-6 and TRBJ1-5, the CDR3 gives the full variable domain: DAGVTQSPTHLIKTRGQQVTLRCSPKSGHDTVSWYQQALGQGPQFIFQYYEEEERQRGNFPDRFSGHQFPNYSSELNVNALLLGDSALYLCASSPFRQGYSNQPQHFGDGTRLSIL.